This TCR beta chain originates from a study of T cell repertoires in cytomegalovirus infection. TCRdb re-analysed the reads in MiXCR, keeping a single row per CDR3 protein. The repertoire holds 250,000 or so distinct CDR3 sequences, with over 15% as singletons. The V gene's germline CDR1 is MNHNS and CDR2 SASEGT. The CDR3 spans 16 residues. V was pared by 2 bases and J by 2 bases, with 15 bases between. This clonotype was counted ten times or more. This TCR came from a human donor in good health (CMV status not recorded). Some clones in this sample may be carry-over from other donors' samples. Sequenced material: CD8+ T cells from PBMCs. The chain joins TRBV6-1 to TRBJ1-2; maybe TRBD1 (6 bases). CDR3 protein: CASSEWRQAPNYGYTF. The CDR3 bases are TGTGCCAGCAGTGAATGGAGACAGGCCCCAAACTATGGCTACACCTTC.